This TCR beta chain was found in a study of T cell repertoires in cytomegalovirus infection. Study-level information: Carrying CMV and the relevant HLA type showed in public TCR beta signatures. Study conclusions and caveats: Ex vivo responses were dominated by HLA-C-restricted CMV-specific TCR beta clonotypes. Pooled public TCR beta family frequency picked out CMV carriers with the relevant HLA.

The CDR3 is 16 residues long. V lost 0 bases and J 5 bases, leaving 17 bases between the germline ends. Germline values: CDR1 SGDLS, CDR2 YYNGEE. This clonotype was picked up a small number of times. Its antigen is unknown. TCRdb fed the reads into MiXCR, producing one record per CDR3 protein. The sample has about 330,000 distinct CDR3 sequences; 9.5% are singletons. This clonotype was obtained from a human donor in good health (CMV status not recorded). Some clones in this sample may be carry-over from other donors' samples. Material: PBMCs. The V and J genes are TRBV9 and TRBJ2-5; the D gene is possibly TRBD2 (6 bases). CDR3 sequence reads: CASSVAGRGRGETQYF. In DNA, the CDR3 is TGTGCCAGCAGCGTAGCTGGGCGGGGACGGGGTGAGACCCAGTACTTC.